The next 21 T cell receptor beta chains were all read from a single sample in a study of blood T cell repertoires in COVID-19 (TCRdb year 2020). Library preparation used the immunoSEQ multiplex PCR assay. TCRdb provides this immuneACCESS table in a form limited to in-frame rearrangements. Some clones are lacking; in checked studies, under half of them reflect an unresolved V gene, and why the rest are absent is not known. The sample profile shows 310,000 or so clones; approximately 90% of them were found once. The biggest ten clones account for about 2% of the sample. Sequenced: peripheral blood. The receptors derive from a woman in her 30s with COVID-19, enrolled during active disease.

This chain connects TRBV15 to TRBJ1-6; 8 bases are a match to TRBD1. The germline CDR1 and CDR2 sequences are LNHNV and YYDKDF (reference sequence). The CDR3 is made up of 13 amino acids. After removal of 3 bases from V and 9 bases from J, the junction contained 1 base not matched to a gene. CDR3 in amino acids: CATSRDRVSPLHF. The CDR3 nucleotides read TGTGCCACCAGCAGGGACAGGGTTTCACCCCTCCACTTT.

This chain connects TRBV5-4 to TRBJ1-4; TRBD1 is a possible D gene (5 bases). V gave up 3 bases and J gave up 8 bases, with 20 bases separating them. CDR3 size: 16 residues. In germline, CDR1 is SGHNT, CDR2 YYREEE (reference sequence). In DNA form, the CDR3 reads TGTGCCAGCAGCTCGTCGACAGCCTCCCCAGGGGAAAAACTGTTTTTT. This codes for CASSSSTASPGEKLFF.

This chain links TRBV6-6 with TRBJ2-7, with D perhaps matching TRBD2 (6 bases). V lost 5 bases and J 0 bases, leaving 17 bases between the germline ends. The CDR3 is made up of 16 amino acids. CDR1 and CDR2 (germline): MNHNY, SVGAGI (reference sequence). The CDR3 nucleotides are TGTGCCAGCAGTACGAAACTAGCCCCGAGCTCCTACGAGCAGTACTTC. Amino acid sequence: CASSTKLAPSSYEQYF.

The chain has TRBV5-1 and TRBJ1-2, with 12 nucleotides matching TRBD1. The length of the CDR3 is 15 residues. Germline-derived CDR1 and CDR2 are SGHRS and YFSETQ. V gave up 4 bases and J gave up 8 bases; unmatched junction bases: 9. DNA for the CDR3: TGCGCCAGCAGCCAAGGGACAGGGGGCTCTAGGGGCTACACCTTC. Protein sequence: CASSQGTGGSRGYTF.

The V call is TRBV2, the J call TRBJ2-7, with 8 bases identical to TRBD1. The CDR3 length is 14 residues. CDR1 is SNHLY and CDR2 is FYNNEI in the germline V gene. V trimming: 7 bases; J trimming: 5 bases; junction bases outside the gene matches: 10. CDR3 bases: TGTGCCAGCATTAGACAGGGGCCCTCTAACGAGCAGTACTTC. Protein sequence: CASIRQGPSNEQYF.

J is TRBJ2-7 and V is TRBV4-1; 10 bases agree with TRBD1. CDR3 length equals 16 residues. J gave up 4 bases and V 1 base, and 7 bases lay outside the gene matches. CDR1 MGHRA and CDR2 YSYEKL come from the germline V gene. The CDR3 loop reads CASSQGQGATRYEQYF. The CDR3 DNA is TGCGCCAGCAGCCAAGGACAGGGGGCAACTAGATACGAGCAGTACTTC.

This chain links TRBV6-5 with TRBJ1-1, with 8 positions matching TRBD1. Per germline, CDR1 MNHEY and CDR2 SVGAGI. The CDR3 runs 15 residues. Trimming took 0 bases from V and 5 from J; bases not matched to a gene: 5. The CDR3 loop reads CASSYSGQGVTEAFF. The CDR3 region has the DNA TGTGCCAGCAGTTACTCCGGACAGGGTGTAACTGAAGCTTTCTTT.

The chain employs TRBV7-2 and TRBJ1-1; TRBD1 matches 7 bases. J lost 1 base, V lost 1 base, and 3 bases had no gene match. The CDR3 totals 15 residues. Germline loops: CDR1 SGHTA, CDR2 FQGNSA. The CDR3 loop is CASSLGGGGNTEAFF. Written as DNA, the CDR3 is TGTGCCAGCAGCTTAGGAGGGGGCGGGAACACTGAAGCTTTCTTT.

CDR3 region: CASSPPGLDLITDTQYF. The CDR3 nucleotides read TGTGCCAGCAGCCCCCCAGGACTAGACCTTATCACAGATACGCAGTATTTT. This chain connects TRBV5-4 to TRBJ2-3; 7 bases line up with TRBD2. Trimming cost V 4 bases and J 2 bases; bases outside gene matches: 13. The V gene's germline CDR1 is SGHNT and CDR2 YYREEE (reference sequence). CDR3 size: 17 residues.

This rearrangement joins TRBV28 to TRBJ1-4; 7 bases are a match to TRBD1. CDR1 MDHEN and CDR2 SYDVKM come from the germline V gene. This CDR3 is 15 amino acids long. Trimming removed 2 bases from V and 8 bases from J; junction bases left unmatched: 8. The CDR3 protein is CASSLQGSGGEKLFF. The CDR3 DNA sequence: TGTGCCAGCAGTTTACAAGGTTCAGGGGGAGAAAAACTGTTTTTT.

V is TRBV30 and J is TRBJ1-1; a possible D gene is TRBD1 (5 bases). The CDR3 runs 13 residues. V was trimmed by 4 bases and J by 2 bases, leaving 11 bases between them. CDR1 is GTSNPN and CDR2 is SVGIG in the germline V gene (reference sequence). The CDR3 reads CAWKNRPNTEAFF. The CDR3, as DNA: TGTGCCTGGAAAAACAGGCCCAACACTGAAGCTTTCTTT.

The genes are TRBV18 and TRBJ1-3; TRBD1 might be the D (6 bases). The CDR3 extends over 15 amino acids. Trimming cost V 3 bases and J 0 bases, with 9 bases left between them. CDR1 is KGHSH, CDR2 LQKENI, per germline. The CDR3 is CASSPLDSSGNTIYF. DNA of the CDR3: TGTGCCAGCTCACCTCTGGACAGCTCTGGAAACACCATATATTTT.

This sequence joins TRBV18 and TRBJ2-1, with TRBD2 identical over 9 bases. With V trimmed by 4 bases and J by 5 bases, 15 bases remained unmatched. This CDR3 is 18 amino acids long. Germline V gives CDR1 KGHSH, CDR2 LQKENI. CDR3 in amino acids: CASSHQASSLAGDNEQFF. Here the CDR3 DNA reads TGTGCCAGCTCACACCAAGCTAGTAGTTTAGCGGGAGACAATGAGCAGTTCTTC.

This rearrangement joins TRBV2 to TRBJ2-1; tentatively, D is TRBD1 (5 bases). CDR1 is SNHLY and CDR2 is FYNNEI in the germline V gene. Trimming pared 4 bases from V and 5 bases from J, leaving 12 bases between. This CDR3 region has 14 residues. The CDR3 coding sequence is TGTGCCAGCAGTGGGATAGGGGCCCACAATGAGCAGTTCTTC. It translates to CASSGIGAHNEQFF.

This chain joins TRBV28 and TRBJ2-7; D remains ambiguous. CDR1 and CDR2 (germline): MDHEN, SYDVKM. Trimming took off 6 bases at V and 4 bases at J, with 7 bases between the two ends. This CDR3 has 11 amino acids. The CDR3 protein is CASSKEYEQYF. The DNA for the CDR3 is TGTGCCAGCAGCAAAGAGTACGAGCAGTACTTC.

This rearrangement joins TRBV19 to TRBJ1-1, with D uncertain. Germline V gene lookup returns CDR1 LNHDA and CDR2 SQIVND (reference sequence). This CDR3 comprises 14 residues. Trimming left V 8 bases short and J 1 base short, with 14 bases between. CDR3 sequence reads: CASARKGANTEAFF. The DNA for the CDR3 is TGTGCCAGTGCACGGAAGGGAGCGAACACTGAAGCTTTCTTT.

V usage is TRBV27 and J usage is TRBJ1-5; D is uncertain. Germline lookup yields CDR1 MNHEY and CDR2 SMNVEV (reference sequence). This CDR3 is built from 14 residues. V shed 6 bases and J shed 1 base, with 10 bases lying between them. CDR3 in amino acids: CASSEVGSNQPQHF. DNA of the CDR3: TGTGCCAGCAGCGAGGTCGGAAGCAATCAGCCCCAGCATTTT.

Written as DNA, the CDR3 is TGTGCCAGCAGTAGGGACACCTATGGCTACACCTTC. Protein: CASSRDTYGYTF. The J gene is TRBJ1-2, the V gene TRBV12-3 or TRBV12-4; possibly TRBD1 for D (6 bases). Trimming shortened V by 5 bases and J by 4 bases, and 8 bases separated the two germline ends. The CDR3 is 12 residues long.

The gene calls are TRBV11-1 and TRBJ2-7; TRBD1 aligns across 7 bases. With V trimmed by 5 bases and J by 0 bases, 7 bases remained unmatched. The CDR3 length is 15 residues. Germline loops: CDR1 SGHAT, CDR2 FQDESV (reference sequence). CDR3 sequence reads: CASSLGQVSSYEQYF. CDR3 nucleotide sequence: TGTGCCAGCAGCCTCGGACAGGTGAGCTCCTACGAGCAGTACTTC. Full variable domain (remainder filled in from reference TRBV11-1 and TRBJ2-7): EAEVAQSPRYKITEKSQAVAFWCDPISGHATLYWYRQILGQGPELLVQFQDESVVDDSQLPKDRFSAERLKGVDSTLKIQPAELGDSAMYLCASSLGQVSSYEQYFGPGTRLTVT.

The rearrangement links TRBV19 to TRBJ1-5; D call uncertain. The length of the CDR3 is 14 residues. Germline V gives CDR1 LNHDA, CDR2 SQIVND (reference sequence). V lost 6 bases to trimming and J lost 0 bases, with 9 bases between them. Here the CDR3 reads CASRPTDSNQPQHF. CDR3 DNA sequence: TGTGCCAGTAGACCCACAGATAGCAATCAGCCCCAGCATTTT. The full variable domain, its missing parts supplied by reference TRBV19 and TRBJ1-5, is DGGITQSPKYLFRKEGQNVTLSCEQNLNHDAMYWYRQDPGQGLRLIYYSQIVNDFQKGDIAEGYSVSREKKESFPLTVTSAQKNPTAFYLCASRPTDSNQPQHFGDGTRLSIL.

The chain recombines TRBV3-1 (or the pseudogene TRBV3-2) with TRBJ1-1; TRBD1 is a possible D gene (6 bases). CDR1 and CDR2 (germline): LGHDT, YNNKEL (reference sequence). CDR3 length: 14 residues. V lost 2 bases to trimming and J lost 1 base, with 8 bases between them. CDR3 loop: CASSQSDRNTEAFF. CDR3 coding DNA: TGTGCCAGCAGCCAATCGGACAGGAACACTGAAGCTTTCTTT.